The 24 T cell receptor beta chains below come from one sample, sequenced in a study of blood T cells in healthy people across ages. Primers used in a second PCR of roughly 6 to 11 cycles were a sample-barcoded 5' primer and a J-beta primer mix. TCRdb re-called the 5' RACE reads with MiXCR, one entry per CDR3 protein. The table lists some 1 million distinct CDR3 sequences, less than 50% of them singletons. Sample: blood. The origin of the receptors is a woman aged 55-69 years in good health.

The gene calls are TRBV12-3 or TRBV12-4 and TRBJ2-5; D gene ambiguous. The end of the DNA aligns better with TRBJ2-7, so the J call may be wrong. This CDR3 has 13 residues. The CDR3 sequence: CASQELRSAEQYF. The CDR3 coding sequence is TGTGCCAGCCAGGAACTAAGATCGGCCGAGCAGTACTTC.

This clonotype was found many times. The J gene is TRBJ2-5, the V gene TRBV12-3 or TRBV12-4; possibly TRBD2 for D (6 bases). The CDR3 has 13 residues. The V and J ends lost 7 bases and 11 bases respectively, with 20 bases between them. CDR3 loop: CASMPRGYGEQYF. The CDR3 coding sequence is TGTGCCAGCATGCCCCGGGGGTATGGTGAGCAGTACTTC.

Written as DNA, the CDR3 is TGTGCCAGCACGTACAGGGTGTCCTTCGGCTACACCTTC. Protein: CASTYRVSFGYTF. This rearrangement joins TRBV2 to TRBJ1-2; TRBD1 is a possible D gene (6 bases). This CDR3 has 13 residues. V lost 7 bases and J 8 bases, leaving 17 bases between the germline ends. From germline, CDR1 is SNHLY and CDR2 FYNNEI.

This clonotype was counted between two and nine times. V is TRBV7-8 and J is TRBJ2-5; possibly TRBD2 for D (6 bases). Trimming removed 4 bases from V and 11 bases from J, with 11 bases in between. The CDR3 is made up of 11 amino acids. Per germline, CDR1 SGHVS and CDR2 FQNEAQ. The CDR3 nucleotides read TGTGCCAGCAGCTCGGTAGCGGAACAGTACTTC. This translates into CASSSVAEQYF. Filled out from reference TRBV7-8 and TRBJ2-5, the complete variable domain reads GAGVSQSPRYKVAKRGQDVALRCDPISGHVSLFWYQQALGQGPEFLTYFQNEAQLDKSGLPSDRFFAERPEGSVSTLKIQRTQQEDSAVYLCASSSVAEQYFGPGTRLLVL.

This chain joins TRBV30 and TRBJ2-6, with D unresolved. This CDR3 spans 14 amino acids. V was cut by 0 bases and J by 0 bases, with 3 bases left in between. The germline CDR1 and CDR2 sequences are GTSNPN and SVGIG (reference sequence). The CDR3 region has the DNA TGTGCCTGGAGTGTATACTCTGGGGCCAACGTCCTGACTTTC. This sequence encodes CAWSVYSGANVLTF.

This clonotype was counted ten times or more. V gene TRBV29-1 combines with J gene TRBJ2-5; 9 bases agree with TRBD1. The germline gives CDR1 SQVTM, CDR2 ANQGSEA. This CDR3 contains 13 residues. The trim removed 6 bases at V and 5 bases at J, leaving 7 bases unmatched. The CDR3 loop is CSVATGGGETQYF. The DNA for the CDR3 is TGCAGCGTCGCCACAGGGGGCGGTGAGACCCAGTACTTC. The full variable domain, in which reference TRBV29-1 and TRBJ2-5 provide the parts outside the CDR3, is SAVISQKPSRDICQRGTSLTIQCQVDSQVTMMFWYRQQPGQSLTLIATANQGSEATYESGFVIDKFPISRPNLTFSTLTVSNMSPEDSSIYLCSVATGGGETQYFGPGTRLLVL.

In this sample, this clonotype turned up once. V and J are TRBV12-3 or TRBV12-4 and TRBJ2-4, with 12 bases lining up with TRBD2. There are 15 residues in the CDR3. V trimming: 6 bases; J trimming: 13 bases; junction bases outside the gene matches: 13. CDR3 sequence: CASSAGTSGLGEQYF. DNA of the CDR3: TGTGCCAGCAGCGCGGGGACTAGCGGGCTTGGGGAGCAGTACTTC.

Only a few counts were recorded for this clonotype. The CDR3 sequence: CASSPSDSFGTQYF. CDR3 DNA: TGTGCCAGCAGCCCATCGGACTCTTTCGGTACGCAGTATTTT. This chain links TRBV11-2 with TRBJ2-3, with TRBD2 as a possible D gene (5 bases). Trimming took 5 bases from V and 8 from J, leaving 17 bases between them. This CDR3 has 14 amino acids. Germline V CDR1 and CDR2: SGHAT, FQNNGV.

This clonotype was seen ten or more times. The V gene is TRBV2, the J gene TRBJ2-1; D is ambiguous. The CDR3 spans 12 residues. CDR1 and CDR2 (germline): SNHLY, FYNNEI. Trimming left V 1 base short and J 11 bases short, with 9 bases between. The CDR3, as DNA: TGTGCCAGCAGTGAAGGACGGATCAAGCAGTTCTTC. The encoded protein is CASSEGRIKQFF. Full variable domain (rest looked up from reference TRBV2 and TRBJ2-1): EPEVTQTPSHQVTQMGQEVILRCVPISNHLYFYWYRQILGQKVEFLVSFYNNEISEKSEIFDDQFSVERPDGSNFTLKIRSTKLEDSAMYFCASSEGRIKQFFGPGTRLTVL.

This clonotype was seen only a few times. The chain links TRBV3-1 to TRBJ2-3, with 7 bases matching TRBD2. The CDR3 contains 15 residues. Trimming removed 0 bases from V and 5 bases from J; junction bases left unmatched: 5. Germline V lookup: CDR1 LGHDT, CDR2 YNNKEL (reference sequence). The DNA for the CDR3 is TGTGCCAGCAGCCAAGATTCCAGGGAGGGAGATACGCAGTATTTT. It specifies CASSQDSREGDTQYF.

The CDR3 here is CASSSASGRYQETQYF. The CDR3 bases are TGCGCCAGCAGCTCTGCTAGCGGGAGGTACCAAGAGACCCAGTACTTC. The J gene is TRBJ2-5, the V gene TRBV5-1, with 11 bases lining up with TRBD2. This CDR3 spans 16 amino acids. V dropped 3 bases and J dropped 0; count of bases not matched to a gene: 4. Germline CDR1 SGHRS, CDR2 YFSETQ.

This clonotype was detected a few times. J is TRBJ1-4 and V is TRBV6-6, with TRBD1 as a possible D gene (5 bases). The CDR3 has 12 amino acids. Trimming removed 6 bases at V and 10 bases at J, with 12 bases between. The germline CDR1 and CDR2 sequences are MNHNY and SVGAGI (reference sequence). Here the CDR3 DNA reads TGTGCCAGCAGCCCCGGGGCCGCAAAACTGTTTTTT. This sequence encodes CASSPGAAKLFF.

The chain is built from TRBV7-9 and TRBJ1-2, with 7 bases matching TRBD1. Germline V lookup: CDR1 SEHNR, CDR2 FQNEAQ (reference sequence). Trimming removed 1 base from V and 5 bases from J; junction bases left unmatched: 10. The CDR3 has 16 amino acids. The CDR3 DNA follows: TGTGCCAGCAGCTTAGGGCCTATAAGGACAGGTTATGGCTACACCTTC. Residues: CASSLGPIRTGYGYTF. Complete variable domain (other parts from reference TRBV7-9 and TRBJ1-2): DTGVSQNPRHKITKRGQNVTFRCDPISEHNRLYWYRQTLGQGPEFLTYFQNEAQLEKSRLLSDRFSAERPKGSFSTLEIQRTEQGDSAMYLCASSLGPIRTGYGYTFGSGTRLTVV.

The rearrangement uses TRBV27 and TRBJ2-7, with D unresolved. The germline gives CDR1 MNHEY, CDR2 SMNVEV (reference sequence). This CDR3 is built from 11 residues. Trimming removed 7 bases at V and 6 bases at J, with 10 bases between. This CDR3 reads CASKGGLEQYF. CDR3 coding DNA: TGTGCCAGCAAAGGCGGCCTCGAGCAGTACTTC.

This clonotype occurred a few times. This rearrangement joins TRBV27 to TRBJ2-3; TRBD2 agrees at 8 bases. Germline V gene data show CDR1 as MNHEY and CDR2 as SMNVEV (reference sequence). V lost 6 bases to trimming and J lost 1 base; unmatched junction nucleotides: 6. This CDR3 comprises 15 residues. DNA of the CDR3: TGTGCCAGCAGAGCCCTAGCGGGCCGCACAGATACGCAGTATTTT. It is translated as CASRALAGRTDTQYF.

The rearrangement uses TRBV12-3 or TRBV12-4 and TRBJ2-1, with D perhaps assigned TRBD1 or TRBD2 (6 bases each). V was shortened by 3 bases and J by 14 bases, with 14 bases between the two germline ends. The CDR3 extends over 12 amino acids. The CDR3 loop reads CASSFPQEGEFF. The CDR3 DNA reads as TGTGCCAGCAGTTTTCCCCAGGAGGGGGAGTTCTTC.

The gene calls are TRBV5-1 and TRBJ2-7, with a possible D match to TRBD1 (6 bases). CDR3 size: 13 residues. V was clipped by 4 bases and J by 3 bases, with 11 bases between them. The V gene's germline CDR1 is SGHRS and CDR2 YFSETQ. The CDR3, as DNA: TGCGCCAGCAGCCTTCGGACAGACTACGAGCAGTACTTC. Translating it yields CASSLRTDYEQYF.

The rearrangement links TRBV5-6 to TRBJ2-7; D gene unclear. Germline V gene lookup returns CDR1 SGHDT and CDR2 YYEEEE. The V and J ends lost 4 bases and 2 bases respectively, with 7 bases between them. The CDR3 has 12 amino acids. The CDR3 region has the DNA TGTGCCAGCAGCCGCAGCGCCTACGAGCAGTACTTC. Residues: CASSRSAYEQYF.

The chain couples TRBV4-2 to TRBJ2-2; D is unresolved. The length of the CDR3 is 15 residues. The V gene lost 0 bases and the J gene lost 4 bases, with 9 bases spanning the gap. Germline CDR1 and CDR2: LGHNA and YNFKEQ. The CDR3 reads CASSQEAKSTGELFF. The CDR3 bases are TGTGCCAGCAGCCAAGAGGCGAAGAGCACCGGGGAGCTGTTTTTT.

There are a few counts of this clonotype. The rearrangement joins TRBV7-9 to TRBJ2-7, with 9 bases fitting TRBD2. With V trimmed by 1 base and J by 0 bases, 4 bases remained unmatched. Germline CDR1 SEHNR, CDR2 FQNEAQ (reference sequence). The CDR3 totals 16 residues. For the CDR3, the DNA is TGTGCCAGCAGCTTAGGAACTAGCGGGCCCTCCTACGAGCAGTACTTC. Translation: CASSLGTSGPSYEQYF.

V and J are TRBV10-3 and TRBJ2-5; tentatively, D is TRBD1 (6 bases). Germline-derived CDR1 and CDR2 are ENHRY and SYGVKD. CDR3 length: 13 residues. V was pared by 6 bases and J by 2 bases, with 10 bases between. Here the CDR3 reads CAIRGDIQETQYF. DNA for the CDR3: TGTGCCATCAGAGGGGACATACAAGAGACCCAGTACTTC.

This rearrangement joins TRBV29-1 to TRBJ1-5; 8 bases align to TRBD1. After removal of 5 bases from V and 6 bases from J, the junction contained 6 bases not matched to a gene. The CDR3 spans 13 residues. Germline CDR1 and CDR2: SQVTM and ANQGSEA. This chain's CDR3 is CSVQGAGTQPQHF. CDR3 DNA: TGCAGCGTTCAGGGGGCCGGCACTCAGCCCCAGCATTTT.

This chain links TRBV18 with TRBJ1-5; no clear D gene. CDR3 length: 13 residues. Trimming removed 1 base at V and 4 bases at J, with 5 bases between. The V gene's germline CDR1 is KGHSH and CDR2 LQKENI. This CDR3 reads CASSPQENQPQHF. The CDR3 DNA is TGTGCCAGCTCACCACAAGAGAATCAGCCCCAGCATTTT. The entire variable domain, with the rest obtained from reference TRBV18 and TRBJ1-5, is as follows: NAGVMQNPRHLVRRRGQEARLRCSPMKGHSHVYWYRQLPEEGLKFMVYLQKENIIDESGMPKERFSAEFPKEGPSILRIQQVVRGDSAAYFCASSPQENQPQHFGDGTRLSIL.

The CDR3 region is CSAYTSGGSETQYF. The CDR3 nucleotides are TGCAGTGCCTATACTAGCGGGGGGTCAGAGACCCAGTACTTC. V and J are TRBV20-1 and TRBJ2-7; 12 bases are a match to TRBD2. The J call could be wrong; TRBJ2-5 is a better fit for the DNA end. The CDR3 is made up of 14 amino acids. Germline CDR1 is DFQATT and CDR2 is SNEGSKA (reference sequence).